This paragraph covers one T cell receptor (beta chain) sequence. The antigen remains unidentified. This record belongs to a study of Graves' ophthalmopathy and Graves' hyperthyroidism. Whole-study results and caveats: Blood also held most thyroid clonotypes expanded above 0.001 frequency.

Other autoimmune diseases, uncontrolled infections, pregnancy or lactation excluded patients from enrollment. The authors diagnosed from clinical symptoms, serum thyroxine, TRAb, thyroid ultrasound and orbital computed tomography. The CDR3 consists of 18 residues. Per germline, CDR1 MGHDK and CDR2 SYGVNS. V was pared by 5 bases and J by 3 bases, with 25 bases between. Using RNA transcripts, the TCR beta CDR3 regions were amplified. RT-PCR was first run with HTBI primers, then multiplex PCR in a second round. MiXCR, applied by TCRdb to the multiplex PCR reads, yields one record per CDR3 protein. The sample has 650,000 to 900,000 distinct CDR3 sequences; roughly 40% are singletons.

The specimen was peripheral blood. This TCR came from an adult man with Graves' ophthalmopathy. This rearrangement joins TRBV25-1 to TRBJ1-1, with D possibly being TRBD1 (5 bases). The CDR3 sequence: CASSSSGLTRRRDTEAFF. CDR3 sequence (DNA): TGTGCCAGCAGTAGTTCGGGACTCACAAGAAGGAGGGACACTGAAGCTTTCTTT.